This T cell receptor (beta chain) was sequenced for a study of blood T cell repertoires in COVID-19. Study-level information: Samples representing acute and convalescent COVID-19 were sourced from the United States, Italy and Spain. In each case, the material was cDNA or gDNA derived from T cells, B-cell-depleted T cells, or PBMCs.

How the authors handled the data: How many nucleated cells were present was estimated from reference gene primer amplification. The assay was immunoSEQ multiplex PCR, and TCRdb's table has in-frame clones only and misses some. V and J calls and clone size come straight from that table; D and trimming were deduced from the DNA. The sample holds about 87,000 clones, around 87% seen once. This clone was seen a few times. V lost 1 base to trimming and J lost 2 bases, with 5 bases between them. The CDR3 runs to 13 residues. Germline V lookup: CDR1 MNHEY, CDR2 SVGAGI. The sequence was obtained from a human donor with acute or convalescent COVID-19. The donor label of this sample is uncertain. The specimen sequenced was peripheral blood. The chain recombines TRBV6-5 with TRBJ1-1, with D possibly TRBD1 on 5 matching bases. The CDR3 sequence is CASSYWGNTEAFF. Here the CDR3 DNA reads TGTGCCAGCAGTTACTGGGGCAACACTGAAGCTTTCTTT.